This T cell receptor beta chain originates from a study of blood T cell repertoires in COVID-19. Background on the study: Acute-phase and convalescent COVID-19 samples originated in the United States, Italy and Spain.

Only in-frame clones appear in the TCRdb table, and some are missing; sequencing was by immunoSEQ multiplex PCR. The data hold approximately 240,000 clones, with roughly 80% observed a single time. CDR1 is LNHNV and CDR2 is YYDKDF in the germline V gene (reference sequence). CDR3 length equals 17 residues. Between the trimmed V and J ends, which lost 2 bases and 0 bases, there was a span of 17 bases. The sequencing input was peripheral blood. The chain carries TRBV15 and TRBJ2-7; no clear D. This sequence originates from a woman aged 55-69 years who had recovered from COVID-19. The CDR3 nucleotides are TGTGCCACCAGCAGATCCCTCCTCCGGGTCCGCTCCTACGAGCAGTACTTC. It translates to CATSRSLLRVRSYEQYF.